Listed below are T cell receptor beta chains from one sample, sequenced in a study of cytomegalovirus exposure and HLA in healthy donors. The table came from immunoSEQ multiplex PCR; TCRdb's copy has only in-frame clones and leaves some out. The sample yields fewer than 55,000 clones, 72% seen once. Material for sequencing was PBMCs. The source is a woman between 50 and 59 years old in good health and CMV-seropositive. Each CDR3 is given with its conserved first and last residue. Expanded clones get a size class; other rows say once, few or many, or leave the size out.

V gene	J gene	clone size	CDR3 protein
TRBV11-2	TRBJ1-4	-	CASSPSTPDRGRGEKLFF
TRBV18	TRBJ2-2	-	CASSRGGQGSTGELFF
TRBV2	TRBJ2-7	-	CASSAPGGYYEQYF
TRBV7-2	TRBJ1-4	-	CASSLVGGHPEKLFF
TRBV5-6	TRBJ2-5	once	CASSLVAGTQYF
TRBV4-1	TRBJ2-7	-	CASSQVVGSAYEQYF
TRBV7-9	TRBJ1-4	-	CASGRVEDEKLFF
TRBV11-2	TRBJ1-1	once	CASSLGPIGGRDTEAFF
TRBV28	TRBJ2-1	-	CASSLLGGGSYNEQFF
TRBV9	TRBJ2-7	-	CASTSGVGASYEQYF
TRBV4-3	TRBJ2-1	-	CASSQGRGEQFF
TRBV2	TRBJ2-3	-	CASVQSAGTDTQYF
TRBV30	TRBJ2-7	-	CACGLAGVSEQYF
TRBV5-4	TRBJ2-7	once	CASSFSVAGAQEQYF
TRBV7-9	TRBJ2-1	once	CASSSTRQAKGQFF